This TCR beta chain was recorded in a study of Ad26.COV2.S vaccination and SARS-CoV-2 variants. Indicated treatment: some 20 received Ad26.COV2.S at low or high dose, single or two shots; 5 received placebo; per-sample allocation not given. The investigators took samples on day 63 after the first vaccine or placebo injection. The sample came from a Boston adult aged 18-55 years. Clones were sequenced by immunoSEQ multiplex PCR, and TCRdb holds only the in-frame ones, with some missing. The repertoire holds 350,000 to 500,000 clones, with roughly 90% as singletons. The source is a person aged 18-60 years who received the Ad26.COV2.S COVID-19 vaccine or a placebo. The specimen was peripheral blood, collected in a trial of Ad26.COV2.S vaccine versus placebo.

This chain's CDR3 is CASTRLAGQSTNTGELFF. The CDR3 DNA follows: TGTGCCAGCACTAGACTAGCGGGACAGTCTACGAACACCGGGGAGCTGTTTTTT. The V and J genes are TRBV9 and TRBJ2-2; 11 bases fit TRBD2. Germline V gene lookup returns CDR1 SGDLS and CDR2 YYNGEE. With 6 bases clipped from V and 0 bases from J, the junction kept 10 bases outside the gene matches. CDR3 length: 18 residues. The full variable domain, in which reference TRBV9 and TRBJ2-2 provide the parts outside the CDR3, is DSGVTQTPKHLITATGQRVTLRCSPRSGDLSVYWYQQSLDQGLQFLIQYYNGEERAKGNILERFSAQQFPDLHSELNLSSLELGDSALYFCASTRLAGQSTNTGELFFGEGSRLTVL.